The rows below give T cell receptor beta chains drawn from one sample of a study of T cell clusters in autoimmune cytopenias. Reprocessing the multiplex PCR reads, TCRdb reports a single entry for every CDR3 protein and omits DNA. The ten top clones account for around 6%, within a sample of about 8,100 distinct CDR3 sequences. The sequencing sample was made of peripheral blood. The source of these receptors is a human donor with an autoimmune cytopenia or autoimmune hepatitis (not recorded which). Both conserved end residues are part of each CDR3. The order of the fields is V gene, J gene, clone size, CDR3 protein. Size is omitted from some rows. Given values are once, few, many or a class for expanded clones.

V: TRBV12-3/TRBV12-4
J: TRBJ2-1
size: -
CDR3: CASVRTGGYNEQFF

V: TRBV30
J: TRBJ2-2
size: medium-sized
CDR3: CAWRAALHTGELFF

V: TRBV6-5
J: TRBJ2-2
size: medium-sized
CDR3: CASSAHQGGSGELFF

V: TRBV15
J: TRBJ1-4
size: medium-sized
CDR3: CATLPAPRANEKLFF

V: TRBV12-3/TRBV12-4
J: TRBJ2-7
size: medium-sized
CDR3: CASSLRTDSYEQYF

V: TRBV6-5
J: TRBJ1-2
size: -
CDR3: CASSEIQSVNYGYTF

V: TRBV6-5
J: TRBJ2-7
size: medium-sized
CDR3: CASRRTGGSYEQYF

V: TRBV19
J: TRBJ2-4
size: -
CDR3: CASSAQGSAAKNIQYF

V: TRBV4-3
J: TRBJ1-5
size: -
CDR3: CASSPSTGGGQPQHF

V: TRBV20-1
J: TRBJ2-6
size: -
CDR3: CSARKPGANVLTF

V: TRBV29-1
J: TRBJ1-4
size: medium-sized
CDR3: CSVDIGRGREKLFF

V: TRBV5-8
J: TRBJ2-5
size: -
CDR3: CASSLALGLAGGPAQYF

V: TRBV6-5
J: TRBJ2-1
size: medium-sized
CDR3: CASSRTGISYNEQFF

V: TRBV6-5
J: TRBJ1-2
size: medium-sized
CDR3: CASSARQGAHGYTF

V: TRBV18
J: TRBJ1-4
size: -
CDR3: CASSEGQFNEKLFF

V: TRBV24-1
J: TRBJ2-2
size: -
CDR3: CATSDPGTLTGELFF

V: TRBV12-3/TRBV12-4
J: TRBJ1-2
size: -
CDR3: CASSSSDSSYGYTF

V: TRBV30
J: TRBJ1-6
size: medium-sized
CDR3: CAWSGFSYNSPLHF

V: TRBV29-1
J: TRBJ1-1
size: -
CDR3: CSVANWESMNTEAFF

V: TRBV5-4
J: TRBJ1-2
size: -
CDR3: CASRLWTGGGANYGYTF

V: TRBV29-1
J: TRBJ2-1
size: large
CDR3: CSVAPSQGYEQFF

V: TRBV20-1
J: TRBJ2-5
size: -
CDR3: CSARVSRSSYNEQFF

V: TRBV5-3
J: TRBJ1-5
size: medium-sized
CDR3: CARSLNRALSAQHF

V: TRBV7-6
J: TRBJ2-1
size: -
CDR3: CASSLETGRAYNEQFF

V: TRBV4-3
J: TRBJ2-1
size: -
CDR3: CASSQVPPSSYNEQFF

V: TRBV6-1
J: TRBJ2-1
size: -
CDR3: CASSPTWRGGLVDEQFF

V: TRBV19
J: TRBJ2-7
size: medium-sized
CDR3: CASSRRHQMGLSYEQYF

V: TRBV6-6
J: TRBJ1-2
size: -
CDR3: CASSGLTGGDLGYTF

V: TRBV19
J: TRBJ2-1
size: medium-sized
CDR3: CASSVRAYNEQFF

V: TRBV11-2
J: TRBJ1-3
size: -
CDR3: CASSLYRGLEVPGNTIYF

V: TRBV18
J: TRBJ1-5
size: -
CDR3: CASSPANQPQHF

V: TRBV20-1
J: TRBJ2-3
size: medium-sized
CDR3: CSARDRVGLGTDTQYF

V: TRBV12-3/TRBV12-4
J: TRBJ2-3
size: -
CDR3: CASSPPPGTGVSTDTQYF

V: TRBV10-3
J: TRBJ2-7
size: -
CDR3: CASRAGQGYEQYF

V: TRBV5-1
J: TRBJ2-2
size: -
CDR3: CASSLVQTGELFF

V: TRBV19
J: TRBJ2-3
size: medium-sized
CDR3: CASSMRPGTQYF

V: TRBV19
J: TRBJ2-3
size: medium-sized
CDR3: CASSARLAGGSTDTQYF

V: TRBV6-2/TRBV6-3
J: TRBJ2-1
size: -
CDR3: CASSYSWGYPRNEQFF

V: TRBV6-4
J: TRBJ2-1
size: -
CDR3: CASSDGRTGEHNEQFF

V: TRBV15
J: TRBJ1-5
size: medium-sized
CDR3: CATSRDQLNQPQHF

V: TRBV5-6
J: TRBJ2-3
size: medium-sized
CDR3: CASSAGQGPDTQYF

V: TRBV19
J: TRBJ1-5
size: medium-sized
CDR3: CASSIRLQIINQPQHF

V: TRBV15
J: TRBJ2-7
size: medium-sized
CDR3: CATSQRQGVYEQYF

V: TRBV18
J: TRBJ1-1
size: -
CDR3: CASSVRWDTEAFF

V: TRBV5-4
J: TRBJ2-6
size: medium-sized
CDR3: CASSSPSSGANVLTF

V: TRBV6-5
J: TRBJ1-2
size: medium-sized
CDR3: CASSYKGTQGYTF

V: TRBV20-1
J: TRBJ1-1
size: -
CDR3: CSARDTLAEAFF

V: TRBV30
J: TRBJ1-5
size: medium-sized
CDR3: CAWSVTWGSNQPQHF

V: TRBV6-5
J: TRBJ1-5
size: -
CDR3: CASSYAPTDQPQHF

V: TRBV6-2/TRBV6-3
J: TRBJ1-5
size: -
CDR3: CASSYPAFSRVPYQPQHF

V: TRBV5-6
J: TRBJ1-1
size: -
CDR3: CASSLGDRGRNTEAFF

V: TRBV5-6
J: TRBJ2-1
size: medium-sized
CDR3: CASSLVYNEQFF

V: TRBV5-4
J: TRBJ1-1
size: -
CDR3: CASSFDRGTEAFF

V: TRBV6-5
J: TRBJ1-1
size: medium-sized
CDR3: CASRLTGYTEAFF

V: TRBV6-5
J: TRBJ2-2
size: -
CDR3: CASSYGTVANTGELFF

V: TRBV20-1
J: TRBJ2-4
size: -
CDR3: CSALGATLAKNIQYF